Each of the 27 T cell receptor beta chains below was sequenced from the same sample in a study of T-cell memory formation after mild COVID-19. TCRdb redid the calling of the 5' RACE reads with MiXCR, one entry per CDR3 protein. The data contain about 90,000 distinct CDR3 sequences, more than 12% of them seen just once; the ten biggest clones take up approximately 40%. Material for sequencing was PBMCs or a T cell subset sorted from them (not recorded which). These receptors were collected from a man aged 18 to 29 who had mild COVID-19 (a few samples of this study predate the infection). Cell type and time point are not known.

The chain uses TRBV27 and TRBJ1-1; TRBD1 is a possible D gene (6 bases). The CDR3 sequence is 15 residues long. Germline V gene sequence: CDR1 MNHEY, CDR2 SMNVEV (reference sequence). Between the trimmed V and J ends, which lost 2 bases and 0 bases, there was a span of 10 bases. CDR3 sequence: CASSLGQSMNTEAFF. DNA of the CDR3: TGTGCCAGCAGTTTAGGACAGAGTATGAACACTGAAGCTTTCTTT.

The J gene is TRBJ1-1, the V gene TRBV4-1; TRBD1 is a possible D gene (5 bases). The germline CDR1 and CDR2 sequences are MGHRA and YSYEKL. The V and J ends lost 4 bases and 0 bases respectively, with 18 bases between them. This CDR3 region has 17 residues. The CDR3 here is CASSPTGRRELNTEAFF. In DNA, the CDR3 is TGCGCCAGCAGCCCTACAGGACGGCGAGAGCTGAACACTGAAGCTTTCTTT.

The sample holds a few counts of this clonotype. The chain carries TRBV7-2 and TRBJ1-1, with D possibly being TRBD1 (6 bases). Germline V gene data show CDR1 as SGHTA and CDR2 as FQGNSA. The CDR3 runs 18 residues. V shed 2 bases and J shed 2 bases, with 21 bases lying between them. The CDR3 sequence: CASSLREQGKIFNTEAFF. The CDR3 DNA reads TGTGCCAGCAGCTTAAGGGAACAGGGCAAGATCTTCAACACTGAAGCTTTCTTT.

V gene TRBV27 combines with J gene TRBJ2-7; unclear D gene. Deletions cut 4 bases from V and 7 bases from J, with 5 bases between. The CDR3 is made up of 10 amino acids. Germline CDR1 and CDR2: MNHEY and SMNVEV (reference sequence). The CDR3 loop reads CASSWPEQYF. The CDR3 nucleotides read TGTGCCAGCAGTTGGCCAGAGCAGTACTTC.

This clonotype was counted a single time. The V gene is TRBV4-3, the J gene TRBJ2-1, with a tentative D call TRBD1 (6 bases). V dropped 4 bases and J dropped 8 bases, with 9 bases sitting between them. Per germline, CDR1 LGHNA and CDR2 YSLEER. The CDR3 extends over 12 amino acids. The CDR3 bases are TGCGCCAGCAGCCTTCACAGGGATGAGCAGTTCTTC. Residues: CASSLHRDEQFF.

This clonotype was found a few times. The rearrangement joins TRBV4-2 to TRBJ2-1; D gene ambiguous. The V end lost 1 base, the J end lost 6 bases, and 4 bases lay between the germline ends. The CDR3 covers 12 residues. The germline gives CDR1 LGHNA, CDR2 YNFKEQ. CDR3 in amino acids: CASSQVTNEQFF. CDR3 nucleotide sequence: TGTGCCAGCAGCCAAGTGACCAATGAGCAGTTCTTC.

The chain couples TRBV27 to TRBJ2-2; D is perhaps TRBD2 (6 bases). The CDR3 has 15 amino acids. Trimming pared 8 bases from V and 1 base from J, leaving 14 bases between. Germline assignment: CDR1 MNHEY and CDR2 SMNVEV (reference sequence). The CDR3 region has the DNA TGTGCCAGCGGCGAAAGGGGAGGGAACACCGGGGAGCTGTTTTTT. This sequence encodes CASGERGGNTGELFF.

This clonotype was counted at least ten times. The CDR3 is CASSLSGVEQYF. CDR3 nucleotides: TGTGCCAGCAGCTTATCCGGAGTCGAGCAGTACTTC. V and J are TRBV7-9 and TRBJ2-7; D remains ambiguous. The germline CDR1 and CDR2 sequences are SEHNR and FQNEAQ (reference sequence). This CDR3 spans 12 amino acids. Trimming cost V 2 bases and J 6 bases, with 8 bases left between them. Full variable domain (rest looked up from reference TRBV7-9 and TRBJ2-7): DTGVSQNPRHKITKRGQNVTFRCDPISEHNRLYWYRQTLGQGPEFLTYFQNEAQLEKSRLLSDRFSAERPKGSFSTLEIQRTEQGDSAMYLCASSLSGVEQYFGPGTRLTVT.

The J gene is TRBJ1-4, the V gene TRBV7-9, with TRBD1 matching over 8 bases. The CDR3 runs 15 residues. From germline, CDR1 is SEHNR and CDR2 FQNEAQ (reference sequence). With 4 bases clipped from V and 4 bases from J, the junction kept 5 bases outside the gene matches. The CDR3 reads CASSSEDRVNEKLFF. In nucleotides, the CDR3 is TGTGCCAGCAGCTCCGAGGACAGGGTTAATGAAAAACTGTTTTTT. Combining the CDR3 with reference TRBV7-9 and TRBJ1-4 gives the whole variable domain DTGVSQNPRHKITKRGQNVTFRCDPISEHNRLYWYRQTLGQGPEFLTYFQNEAQLEKSRLLSDRFSAERPKGSFSTLEIQRTEQGDSAMYLCASSSEDRVNEKLFFGSGTQLSVL.

This clonotype was detected only a few times. The rearrangement links TRBV6-2 or TRBV6-3 to TRBJ2-1; TRBD1 aligns across 7 bases. CDR1 is MNHEY and CDR2 is SVGEGT in the germline V gene. The CDR3 sequence is 12 residues long. Trimming cost V 5 bases and J 9 bases; bases outside gene matches: 4. CDR3 residues: CASSTGAPEQFF. The CDR3, as DNA: TGTGCCAGCAGTACAGGGGCGCCTGAGCAGTTCTTC.

This clonotype was counted a few times. This chain connects TRBV6-2 or TRBV6-3 to TRBJ1-4; possible D gene TRBD1, 5 bases. Trimming removed 2 bases from V and 6 bases from J, with 10 bases in between. Germline CDR1 MNHEY, CDR2 SVGEGT. The CDR3 contains 14 residues. The CDR3 sequence is CASSYPGTYEKLFF. In DNA, the CDR3 is TGTGCCAGCAGTTACCCCGGGACCTATGAAAAACTGTTTTTT.

This clonotype showed up just a few times. The rearrangement links TRBV5-1 to TRBJ2-5; 12 bases are shared with TRBD2. The trim removed 3 bases at V and 5 bases at J, leaving 14 bases unmatched. The CDR3 covers 18 residues. The V gene's germline CDR1 is SGHRS and CDR2 YFSETQ. This CDR3 is CASSSPLTSGGYGETQYF. The DNA for the CDR3 is TGCGCCAGCAGCTCTCCTCTGACTAGCGGGGGATACGGCGAGACCCAGTACTTC.

The chain has TRBV27 and TRBJ1-6; 7 bases line up with TRBD1. The CDR3 has 15 residues. With 5 bases clipped from V and 9 bases from J, the junction kept 10 bases outside the gene matches. From germline, CDR1 is MNHEY and CDR2 SMNVEV (reference sequence). The CDR3 DNA is TGTGCCAGCAGTATCAGACAGGGTGGGATTTCACCCCTCCACTTT. Translation: CASSIRQGGISPLHF.

V usage is TRBV5-1 and J usage is TRBJ2-1; D gene uncertain. Trimming shortened V by 3 bases and J by 0 bases, and 13 bases separated the two germline ends. The V gene's germline CDR1 is SGHRS and CDR2 YFSETQ. There are 16 residues in the CDR3. The CDR3 DNA is TGCGCCAGCAGCTCTCGGACGGTGAGCTCCTACAATGAGCAGTTCTTC. As protein: CASSSRTVSSYNEQFF. The complete variable domain, with remaining parts taken from reference TRBV5-1 and TRBJ2-1, reads KAGVTQTPRYLIKTRGQQVTLSCSPISGHRSVSWYQQTPGQGLQFLFEYFSETQRNKGNFPGRFSGRQFSNSRSEMNVSTLELGDSALYLCASSSRTVSSYNEQFFGPGTRLTVL.

This clonotype was seen only a few times. The chain joins TRBV4-1 to TRBJ2-7; D may match TRBD1 or TRBD2 (5 bases each). There are 13 residues in the CDR3. The germline V and J ends were trimmed by 0 bases and 4 bases, with 7 bases remaining between them. Germline values: CDR1 MGHRA, CDR2 YSYEKL. The CDR3 is CASSQEGRYEQYF. CDR3 nucleotide sequence: TGCGCCAGCAGCCAAGAGGGACGGTACGAGCAGTACTTC.

The CDR3 DNA sequence: TGTGCCAGCAGTCGACGACAGGGCCCCACCGGGGAGCTGTTTTTT. It encodes CASSRRQGPTGELFF. The chain recombines TRBV27 with TRBJ2-2; 7 bases map to TRBD1. CDR3 length: 15 residues. In germline, CDR1 is MNHEY, CDR2 SMNVEV (reference sequence). V shed 5 bases and J 4 bases; nucleotides not matched to a gene: 7.

The chain couples TRBV7-9 to TRBJ1-2; 10 nucleotides agree with TRBD1. The CDR3 sequence is 14 residues long. The germline gives CDR1 SEHNR, CDR2 FQNEAQ (reference sequence). J was trimmed by 7 bases and V by 5 bases; bases with no gene match: 7. CDR3 loop: CASSPPGQGIGYTF. The CDR3 DNA reads as TGTGCCAGCAGCCCGCCGGGACAGGGGATTGGCTACACCTTC.

This clonotype was observed a handful of times. This chain connects TRBV7-6 to TRBJ2-1; D possibly corresponds to TRBD2 (6 bases). With 5 bases removed from V and 6 bases from J, the gap between germline ends came to 11 bases. This CDR3 contains 13 residues. Germline CDR1 reads SGHVS; CDR2 reads FNYEAQ. As DNA, the CDR3 is TGTGCCAGCAGCGCGAGACTAGTCAATGAGCAGTTCTTC. The encoded protein is CASSARLVNEQFF.

The J gene is TRBJ2-7, the V gene TRBV5-6, with TRBD2 as a possible D gene (5 bases). CDR3 size: 12 residues. From germline, CDR1 is SGHDT and CDR2 YYEEEE. V lost 8 bases and J lost 3, with 12 bases in between. The CDR3 sequence: CARSGGHYEQYV. In nucleotides, the CDR3 is TGTGCCAGAAGCGGCGGTCACTACGAGCAGTACGTC.

The genes are TRBV7-9 and TRBJ2-7; D is uncertain. The CDR3 has 13 residues. The V end lost 5 bases, the J end lost 2 bases, and 10 bases lay between the germline ends. CDR1 is SEHNR, CDR2 FQNEAQ, per germline (reference sequence). In nucleotides, the CDR3 is TGTGCCAGCAGCCCCAGCAGTACCTACGAGCAGTACGTC. This translates into CASSPSSTYEQYV.

The sample holds a few counts of this clonotype. This rearrangement joins TRBV5-4 to TRBJ2-1; D is ambiguous. The germline V gene encodes CDR1 SGHNT and CDR2 YYREEE (reference sequence). The CDR3 extends over 14 amino acids. The ends were cut back, 4 bases at V and 0 bases at J, with 8 bases in the middle. The CDR3 DNA is TGTGCCAGCAGCGCTTCCGGCTCCTACAATGAGCAGTTCTTC. Encoded protein: CASSASGSYNEQFF.

This clonotype came up a few times. The gene calls are TRBV19 and TRBJ1-5; D might be TRBD1 (6 bases). This CDR3 is built from 13 residues. Trimming pared 1 base from V and 7 bases from J, leaving 8 bases between. Germline V lookup: CDR1 LNHDA, CDR2 SQIVND (reference sequence). CDR3 amino acids: CASSIGGGQPQHF. CDR3 DNA: TGTGCCAGTAGTATAGGGGGGGGCCAGCCCCAGCATTTT.

The chain joins TRBV7-3 to TRBJ1-4, with D perhaps TRBD1 (6 bases). V was shortened by 0 bases and J by 1 base, with 18 bases between the two germline ends. The CDR3 consists of 19 residues. CDR1 is SGHTA and CDR2 is FQGTGA in the germline V gene. For the CDR3, the DNA is TGTGCCAGCAGCTTAACTGTCGCACAGGGCGTAGTAACTAATGAAAAACTGTTTTTT. Translating gives CASSLTVAQGVVTNEKLFF.

The rearrangement links TRBV6-5 to TRBJ2-1, with D perhaps TRBD1 or TRBD2 (5 bases each). Germline lookup yields CDR1 MNHEY and CDR2 SVGAGI. With 0 bases removed from V and 8 bases from J, the gap between germline ends came to 14 bases. This CDR3 has 15 residues. For the CDR3, the DNA is TGTGCCAGCAGTTACTCGGGGACCCGGGGAGATGAGCAGTTCTTC. This translates into CASSYSGTRGDEQFF.

The J gene is TRBJ1-4, the V gene TRBV7-3; 10 nucleotides match TRBD1. J lost 7 bases, V lost 3 bases, and 14 bases had no gene match. Germline CDR1 reads SGHTA; CDR2 reads FQGTGA. The CDR3 totals 18 residues. CDR3 in DNA: TGTGCCAGCAGCTTTGGCGGGACAGGGGTTCCGCCTGGTGAAAAACTGTTTTTT. Residues: CASSFGGTGVPPGEKLFF.

The chain recombines TRBV7-9 with TRBJ1-1; D unresolved. CDR3 length equals 13 residues. The ends were cut back, 5 bases at V and 7 bases at J, with 14 bases in the middle. Germline V gene lookup returns CDR1 SEHNR and CDR2 FQNEAQ (reference sequence). CDR3 loop: CASSPILDDEAFF. Written as DNA, the CDR3 is TGTGCCAGCAGCCCCATTTTGGACGATGAAGCTTTCTTT.

This chain uses TRBV5-1 with TRBJ2-3; D may be TRBD1 or TRBD2 (5 bases each). Germline values: CDR1 SGHRS, CDR2 YFSETQ. V lost 6 bases, J lost 4 bases, and 18 bases lay in between. The CDR3 is 15 residues long. Here the CDR3 reads CASTNRGPLADTQYF. The CDR3 coding sequence is TGCGCCAGCACTAACCGGGGCCCTCTCGCAGATACGCAGTATTTT.